This T cell receptor (beta chain) was recovered during a study of CD8+CD57+ T cells in acquired aplastic anemia. Study-level background: The DNA of sorted CD4+ and CD8+ cells averaged approximately 3.2 ug. Study-wide points: Patients showed no significant difference from controls in CD8+ Simpson's diversity. Patients shared approximately 30 CD8+ CDR3 sequences with controls.

Profiles of TCR beta VDJ and CDR3 were generated from a genomic DNA template. TCRdb used MiXCR to reprocess the reads, holding one entry per CDR3 protein. The table has 200,000 to 250,000 distinct CDR3 sequences, 60% to 80% seen once. The authors sequenced patients whose flow cytometry had shown CD8+CD57+ cell expansion. Patients were therapy-naive when their blood was sampled. Regarding this clonotype: The antigen is undetermined.

Trimming at V came to 4 bases and at J to 0 bases, leaving 6 bases not matched to a gene. This CDR3 has 17 amino acids. Germline CDR1 and CDR2: SGHVS and FQNEAQ. The chain carries TRBV7-8 and TRBJ2-4; 10 nucleotides line up with TRBD2. Sequenced input: sorted CD4+, CD8+, or CD8+CD57+ T cells (not recorded which) from PBMCs. The receptor comes from a human donor with aplastic anemia. CDR3 bases: TGTGCCAGCAGCTCCGAACTAGCGGGACAAGCCAAAAACATTCAGTACTTC. Translation: CASSSELAGQAKNIQYF.